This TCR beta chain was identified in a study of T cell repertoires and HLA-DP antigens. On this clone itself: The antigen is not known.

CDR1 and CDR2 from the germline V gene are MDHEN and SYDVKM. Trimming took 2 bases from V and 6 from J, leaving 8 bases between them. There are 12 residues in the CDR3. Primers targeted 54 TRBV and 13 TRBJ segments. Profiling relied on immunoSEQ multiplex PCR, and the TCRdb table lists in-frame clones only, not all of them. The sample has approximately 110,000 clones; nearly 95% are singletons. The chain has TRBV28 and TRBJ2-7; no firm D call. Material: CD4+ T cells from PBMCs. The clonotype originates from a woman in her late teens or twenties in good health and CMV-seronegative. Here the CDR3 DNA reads TGTGCCAGCAGTTTAGCTTCTAGCGAGCAGTACTTC. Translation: CASSLASSEQYF.